Listed below are T cell receptor beta chains from one sample, sequenced in a study of cytomegalovirus exposure and HLA in healthy donors. Clones were sequenced by immunoSEQ multiplex PCR, and TCRdb holds only the in-frame ones, with some missing. Counted here are fewer than 200,000 clones, 75% to 90% occurring once; the ten biggest clones make up around 0.99%. The sample consisted of PBMCs. Receptors were obtained from a boy younger than 10 in good health and CMV-seronegative. Both conserved end residues are part of each CDR3. The D gene is left open where the match is weak. Only part of the rows carry a size: once, few, many, or a class if the clone is expanded.

DNA,CDR3,D,size,J,V
TGTGCCAGCCGAAAAACACCGGGACTCAAATCCACTGAAGCTTTCTTT,CASRKTPGLKSTEAFF,.,.,TRBJ1-1,TRBV6-4
TGTGCCAGCAGTACTCCAGGGGCCAATGAGCAGTTCTTC,CASSTPGANEQFF,.,.,TRBJ2-1,TRBV28
TGTGCCAGCAGTTTGCGCGGGATCGATGGCTACACCTTC,CASSLRGIDGYTF,.,.,TRBJ1-2,TRBV27
TGCGCCAGCAGCCCCGTGACAGGGAGAGCTGAAGCTTTCTTT,CASSPVTGRAEAFF,TRBD1,few,TRBJ1-1,TRBV4-1
TGTGCCAGCAGTTACAATCTAGCGGAAGAGACCCAGTACTTC,CASSYNLAEETQYF,TRBD2,.,TRBJ2-5,TRBV6-6
TGTGCCAGCAGTTCGCACCAATACAGGGGGCCACAAGAGACCCAGTACTTC,CASSSHQYRGPQETQYF,TRBD1,.,TRBJ2-5,TRBV28
TGTGCCAGCAGCTTGGGGCCGGGACAGGGTACCGCCGGGGAGCTGTTTTTT,CASSLGPGQGTAGELFF,TRBD1,.,TRBJ2-2,TRBV5-4
TGTGCCAGTAGTCCCCGACTAGCGGGGGGGCTTGTTCAGTACTTC,CASSPRLAGGLVQYF,TRBD2,.,TRBJ2-4,TRBV19
TGTGCCAGCAGCCCCTCCGCGGCAGGCGGGGACATTCAGTACTTC,CASSPSAAGGDIQYF,.,.,TRBJ2-4,TRBV11-2
TGTGCCAGTAGGAGGGCGGGAGGGCCAAGTCAGGAGTTCTTC,CASRRAGGPSQEFF,TRBD2,.,TRBJ2-1,TRBV28